The TCR beta chain described here comes from a study of T cell responses to AZD1222 COVID-19 vaccine. Study-wide results and limits: With two AZD1222 doses given, Spike-specific TCR breadth and depth both rose.

The ends lost 5 bases at V and 5 bases at J; junction bases unmatched: 14. CDR1 and CDR2 from the germline V gene are SGHTA and FQGNSA. The CDR3 is 17 residues long. As regards this clone: Its antigen remains unidentified.

Profiling relied on immunoSEQ multiplex PCR, and the TCRdb table lists in-frame clones only, not all of them. The top ten hold roughly a tenth of the sample, which has about 190,000 clones, roughly 93% seen once. This chain links TRBV7-2 with TRBJ2-2; 7 nucleotides line up with TRBD1. This specimen was peripheral blood, taken on day 0 of AZD1222 vaccination. The sequence was obtained from an adult in good health. The CDR3 loop is CASSPYGLTGKTGELFF. Written as DNA, the CDR3 is TGTGCCAGCAGCCCATATGGGTTGACAGGGAAAACCGGGGAGCTGTTTTTT.